This TCR beta chain stems from a study of OX40 agonist ivuxolimab in advanced cancers. Overall study context: An agonistic human IgG2 monoclonal antibody against OX40 (CD134) was given. Mean age around 64 years, range about 20 to 90; 82.7% male.

Germline V gives CDR1 MNHEY, CDR2 SMNVEV (reference sequence). Trimming at V came to 6 bases and at J to 8 bases, leaving 11 bases not matched to a gene. The CDR3 loop spans 15 amino acids. TCRdb's table, derived via immunoSEQ multiplex PCR, lists solely in-frame clones and lacks some. The sample shows about 90,000 clones, roughly nine tenths of them seen only once. Whole-study results and caveats: Circulating CD4+ and CD8+ T cells showed clonal expansion by week 6 at 0.1 to 3.0 mg/kg.

As concerns this clone: Its antigen remains unidentified.

This sequence was found in an adult with an advanced solid tumor such as melanoma, head and neck, liver or kidney cancer. The sequencing here drew on CD4+ or CD8+ T cells sorted from blood, taken in a trial of the OX40 agonist ivuxolimab. The gene calls are TRBV27 and TRBJ2-1; TRBD2 aligns across 9 bases. The CDR3 DNA is TGTGCCAGCAGCCCCCGGGGCGGGAGGGTCCATGAGCAGTTCTTC. It yields the protein CASSPRGGRVHEQFF.